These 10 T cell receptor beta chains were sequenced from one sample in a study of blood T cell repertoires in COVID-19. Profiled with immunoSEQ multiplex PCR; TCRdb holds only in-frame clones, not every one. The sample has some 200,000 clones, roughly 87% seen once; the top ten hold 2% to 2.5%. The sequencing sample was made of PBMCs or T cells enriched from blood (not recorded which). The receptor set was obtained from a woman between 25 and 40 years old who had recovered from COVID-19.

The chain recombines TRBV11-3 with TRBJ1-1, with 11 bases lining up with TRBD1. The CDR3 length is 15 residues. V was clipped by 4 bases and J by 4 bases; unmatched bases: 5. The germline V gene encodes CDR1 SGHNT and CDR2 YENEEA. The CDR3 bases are TGTGCCAGCAGCTCGGGACAGGGGGACCTCACTGAAGCTTTCTTT. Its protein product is CASSSGQGDLTEAFF. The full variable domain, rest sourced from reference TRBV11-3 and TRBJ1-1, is EAGVVQSPRYKIIEKKQPVAFWCNPISGHNTLYWYLQNLGQGPELLIRYENEEAVDDSQLPKDRFSAERLKGVDSTLKIQPAELGDSAVYLCASSSGQGDLTEAFFGQGTRLTVV.

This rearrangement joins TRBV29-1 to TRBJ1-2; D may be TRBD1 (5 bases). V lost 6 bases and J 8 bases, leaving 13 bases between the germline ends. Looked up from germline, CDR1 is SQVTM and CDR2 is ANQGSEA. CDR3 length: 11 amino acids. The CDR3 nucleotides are TGCAGCGTCAGCCCGGAGGGGGGCTACACCTTC. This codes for CSVSPEGGYTF.

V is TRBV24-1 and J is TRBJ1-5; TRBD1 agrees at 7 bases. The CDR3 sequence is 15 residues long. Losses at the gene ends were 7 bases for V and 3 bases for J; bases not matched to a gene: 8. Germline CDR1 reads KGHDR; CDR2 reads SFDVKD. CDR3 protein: CATREQGWDNQPQHF. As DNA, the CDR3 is TGTGCCACCAGAGAACAGGGGTGGGACAATCAGCCCCAGCATTTT.

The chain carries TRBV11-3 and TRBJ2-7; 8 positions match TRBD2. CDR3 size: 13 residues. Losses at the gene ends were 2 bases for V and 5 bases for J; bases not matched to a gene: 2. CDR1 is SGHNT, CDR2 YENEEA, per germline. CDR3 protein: CASSLNSGNEQYF. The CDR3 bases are TGTGCCAGCAGCTTAAATAGCGGGAACGAGCAGTACTTC.

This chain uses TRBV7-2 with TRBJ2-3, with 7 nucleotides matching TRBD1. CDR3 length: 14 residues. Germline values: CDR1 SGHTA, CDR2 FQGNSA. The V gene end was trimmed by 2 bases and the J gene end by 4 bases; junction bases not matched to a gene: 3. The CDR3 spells CASSLTTGPDTQYF. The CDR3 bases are TGTGCCAGCAGCTTAACGACAGGGCCAGATACGCAGTATTTT.

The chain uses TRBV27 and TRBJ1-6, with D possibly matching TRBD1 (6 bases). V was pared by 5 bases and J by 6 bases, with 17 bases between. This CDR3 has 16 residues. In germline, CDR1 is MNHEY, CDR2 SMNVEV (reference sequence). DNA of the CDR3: TGTGCCAGCAGTCTAAAAACGGGACACAGTAATTCACCCCTCCACTTT. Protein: CASSLKTGHSNSPLHF.

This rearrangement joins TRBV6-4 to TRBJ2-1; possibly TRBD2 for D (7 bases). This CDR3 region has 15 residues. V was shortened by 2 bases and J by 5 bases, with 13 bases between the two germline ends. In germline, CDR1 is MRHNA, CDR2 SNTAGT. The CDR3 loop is CASSDEGGADNEQFF. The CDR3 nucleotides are TGTGCCAGCAGTGACGAGGGGGGGGCGGACAATGAGCAGTTCTTC.

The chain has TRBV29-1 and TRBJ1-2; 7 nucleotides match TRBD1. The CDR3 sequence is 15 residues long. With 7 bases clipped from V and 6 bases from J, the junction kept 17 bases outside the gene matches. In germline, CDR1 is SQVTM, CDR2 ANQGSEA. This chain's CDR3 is CSAGGGQLEEDGYTF. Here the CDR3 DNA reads TGCAGCGCCGGAGGGGGACAGCTCGAGGAGGATGGCTACACCTTC.

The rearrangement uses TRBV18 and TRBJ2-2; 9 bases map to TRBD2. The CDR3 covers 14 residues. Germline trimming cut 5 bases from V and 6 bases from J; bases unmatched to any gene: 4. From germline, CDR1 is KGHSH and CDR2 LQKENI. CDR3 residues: CASSSSSGAGELFF. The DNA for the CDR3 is TGTGCCAGCTCATCCTCTAGCGGGGCCGGGGAGCTGTTTTTT.

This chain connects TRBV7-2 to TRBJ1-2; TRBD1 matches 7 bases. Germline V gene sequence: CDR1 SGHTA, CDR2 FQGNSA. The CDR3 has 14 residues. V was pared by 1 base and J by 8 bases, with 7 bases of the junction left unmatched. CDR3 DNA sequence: TGTGCCAGCAGCTTAGTAGGGGGCGCGGGAGGCTACACCTTC. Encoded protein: CASSLVGGAGGYTF.